This T cell receptor beta chain was obtained from a study of T-cell reconstitution after alpha-beta-depleted transplantation in children. V shed 1 base and J shed 4 bases, with 11 bases lying between them. From germline, CDR1 is SGHVS and CDR2 FNYEAQ. The CDR3 extends over 14 amino acids. This clonotype has more than one count but fewer than ten. Its cognate antigen is unknown. The library targeted TCRbeta and was prepared with unique molecular identifiers. TCRdb analysed the PCR reads with MiXCR anew, one entry per CDR3 protein. The table lists hundreds of thousands of distinct CDR3 sequences, over 15% of them singletons. General observations from the study: By one year post-transplant, T-cell counts and diversity largely arose from T cells that were newly produced. Roughly two months post-transplant, alpha-beta T cells reportedly originated from several hundred graft clones that had expanded.

The sequences come from PBMCs, mostly from graft donor cells, collected 360 days after TCRalphabeta/CD19-depleted stem cell transplant. The TCR sequence derives from a male patient between 2 and 10 years old who had a stem cell transplant for acute lymphoblastic leukemia, so the T cells may come from the graft donor. The J gene is TRBJ2-7, the V gene TRBV7-6; perhaps D is TRBD1 or TRBD2 (6 bases each). CDR3 region: CASSLEGGWYEQYF. The CDR3 DNA sequence: TGTGCCAGCAGCTTAGAGGGGGGCTGGTACGAGCAGTACTTC.